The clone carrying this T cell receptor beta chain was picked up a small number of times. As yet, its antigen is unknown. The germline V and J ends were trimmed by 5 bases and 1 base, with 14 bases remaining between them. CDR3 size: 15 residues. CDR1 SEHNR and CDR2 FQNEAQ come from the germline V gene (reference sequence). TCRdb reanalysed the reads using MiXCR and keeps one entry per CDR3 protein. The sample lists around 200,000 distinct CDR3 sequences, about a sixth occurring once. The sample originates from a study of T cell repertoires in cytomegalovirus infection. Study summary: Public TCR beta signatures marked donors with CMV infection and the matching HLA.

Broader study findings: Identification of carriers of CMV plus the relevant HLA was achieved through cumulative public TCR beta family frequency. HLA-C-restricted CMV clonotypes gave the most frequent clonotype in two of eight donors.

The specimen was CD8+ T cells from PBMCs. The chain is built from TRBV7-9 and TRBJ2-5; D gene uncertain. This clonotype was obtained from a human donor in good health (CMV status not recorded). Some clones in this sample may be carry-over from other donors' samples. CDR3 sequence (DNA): TGTGCCAGCAGCCCGTTCGCAGCGACCCAAGAGACCCAGTACTTC. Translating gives CASSPFAATQETQYF.